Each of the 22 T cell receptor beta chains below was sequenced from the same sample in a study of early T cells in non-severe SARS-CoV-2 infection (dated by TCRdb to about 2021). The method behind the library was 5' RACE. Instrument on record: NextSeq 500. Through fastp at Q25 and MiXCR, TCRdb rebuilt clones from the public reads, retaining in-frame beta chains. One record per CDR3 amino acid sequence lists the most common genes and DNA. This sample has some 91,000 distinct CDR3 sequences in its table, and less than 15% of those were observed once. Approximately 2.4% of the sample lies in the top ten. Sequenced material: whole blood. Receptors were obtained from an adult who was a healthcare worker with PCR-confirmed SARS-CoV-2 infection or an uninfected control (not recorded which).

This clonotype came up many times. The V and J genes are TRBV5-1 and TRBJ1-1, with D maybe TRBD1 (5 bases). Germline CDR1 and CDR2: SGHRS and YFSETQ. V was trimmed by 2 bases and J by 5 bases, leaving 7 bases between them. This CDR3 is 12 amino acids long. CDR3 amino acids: CASSFDRTEAFF. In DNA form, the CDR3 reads TGCGCCAGCAGCTTTGACAGAACTGAAGCTTTCTTT.

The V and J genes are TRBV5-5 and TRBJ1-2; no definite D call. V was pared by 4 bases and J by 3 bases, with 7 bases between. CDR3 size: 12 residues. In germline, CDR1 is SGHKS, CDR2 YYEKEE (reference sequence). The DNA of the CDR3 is TGTGCCAGCAGCCCGATCGACTATGGCTACACCTTC. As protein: CASSPIDYGYTF.

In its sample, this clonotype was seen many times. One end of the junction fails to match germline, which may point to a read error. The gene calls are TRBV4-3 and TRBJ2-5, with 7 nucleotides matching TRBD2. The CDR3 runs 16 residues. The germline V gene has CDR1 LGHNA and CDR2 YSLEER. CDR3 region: CASSQGGGLLRETQHF. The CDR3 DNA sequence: TGCGCCAGCAGCCAAGGCGGGGGACTCTTAAGAGAGACCCAGCACTTC.

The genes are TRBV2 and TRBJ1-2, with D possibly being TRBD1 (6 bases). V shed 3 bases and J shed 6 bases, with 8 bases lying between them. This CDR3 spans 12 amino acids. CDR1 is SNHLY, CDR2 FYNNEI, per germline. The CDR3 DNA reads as TGTGCCAGCAGTGATCAGGGGAATGGCTACACCTTC. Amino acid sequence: CASSDQGNGYTF. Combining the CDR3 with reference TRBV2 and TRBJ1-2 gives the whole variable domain EPEVTQTPSHQVTQMGQEVILRCVPISNHLYFYWYRQILGQKVEFLVSFYNNEISEKSEIFDDQFSVERPDGSNFTLKIRSTKLEDSAMYFCASSDQGNGYTFGSGTRLTVV.

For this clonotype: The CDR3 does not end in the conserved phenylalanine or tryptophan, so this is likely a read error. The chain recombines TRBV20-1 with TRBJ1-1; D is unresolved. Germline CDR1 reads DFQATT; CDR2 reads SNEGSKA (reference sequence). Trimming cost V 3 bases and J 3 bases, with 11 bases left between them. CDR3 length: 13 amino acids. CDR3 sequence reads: CSASVGRDTEAFL. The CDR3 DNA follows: TGCAGTGCTAGCGTAGGGAGGGACACTGAAGCTTTCTTA.

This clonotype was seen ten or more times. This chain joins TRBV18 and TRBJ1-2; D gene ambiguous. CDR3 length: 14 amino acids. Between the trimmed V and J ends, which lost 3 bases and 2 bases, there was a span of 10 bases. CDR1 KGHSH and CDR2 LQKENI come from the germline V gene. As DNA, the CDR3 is TGTGCCAGCTCACCCCCCAGCGCGAACTATGGCTACACCTTC. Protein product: CASSPPSANYGYTF.

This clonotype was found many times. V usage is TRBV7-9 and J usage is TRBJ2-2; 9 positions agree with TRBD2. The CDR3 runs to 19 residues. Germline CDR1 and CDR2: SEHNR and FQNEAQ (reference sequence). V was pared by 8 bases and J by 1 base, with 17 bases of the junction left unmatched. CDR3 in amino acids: CASLIRLAGNEQNTGELFF. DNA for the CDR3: TGTGCCAGCCTCATCCGGCTAGCGGGGAATGAACAGAACACCGGGGAGCTGTTTTTT.

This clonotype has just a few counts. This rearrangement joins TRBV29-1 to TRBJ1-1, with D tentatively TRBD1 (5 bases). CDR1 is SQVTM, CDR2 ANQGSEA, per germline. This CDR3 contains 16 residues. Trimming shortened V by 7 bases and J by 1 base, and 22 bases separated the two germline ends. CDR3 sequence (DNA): TGCAGCGCTGGCCGGAGGGGAAGAGGGCAGAACACTGAAGCTTTCTTT. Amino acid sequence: CSAGRRGRGQNTEAFF. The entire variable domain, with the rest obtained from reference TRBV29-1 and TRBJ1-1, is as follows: SAVISQKPSRDICQRGTSLTIQCQVDSQVTMMFWYRQQPGQSLTLIATANQGSEATYESGFVIDKFPISRPNLTFSTLTVSNMSPEDSSIYLCSAGRRGRGQNTEAFFGQGTRLTVV.

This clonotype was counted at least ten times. CDR3 sequence reads: CASSFLSDQETQYF. The CDR3 nucleotides are TGTGCCAGCAGTTTCTTGTCAGACCAAGAGACCCAGTACTTC. This chain uses TRBV28 with TRBJ2-5; no firm D call. The germline V gene has CDR1 MDHEN and CDR2 SYDVKM. The V end lost 3 bases, the J end lost 0 bases, and 8 bases lay between the germline ends. The CDR3 covers 14 residues.

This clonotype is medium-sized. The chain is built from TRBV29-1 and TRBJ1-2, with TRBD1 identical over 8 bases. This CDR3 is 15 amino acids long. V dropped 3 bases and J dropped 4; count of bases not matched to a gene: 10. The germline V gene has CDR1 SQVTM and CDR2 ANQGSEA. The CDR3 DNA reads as TGCAGCGTTGACCCCGGACAGGGTTTGGGCTATGGCTACACCTTC. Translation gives CSVDPGQGLGYGYTF.

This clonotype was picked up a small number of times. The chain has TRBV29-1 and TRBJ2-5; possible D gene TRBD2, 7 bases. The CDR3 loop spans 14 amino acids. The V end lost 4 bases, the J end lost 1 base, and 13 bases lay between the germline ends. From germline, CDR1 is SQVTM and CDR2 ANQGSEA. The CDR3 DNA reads TGCAGCGTTGGGGGGCGGGGGCTCCAAGAGACCCAGTACTTC. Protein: CSVGGRGLQETQYF.

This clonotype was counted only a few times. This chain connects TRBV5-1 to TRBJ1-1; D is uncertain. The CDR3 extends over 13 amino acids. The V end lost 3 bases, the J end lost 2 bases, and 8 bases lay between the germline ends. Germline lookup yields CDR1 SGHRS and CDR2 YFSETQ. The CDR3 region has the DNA TGCGCCAGCAGCTCCCAACACAACACTGAAGCTTTCTTT. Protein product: CASSSQHNTEAFF.

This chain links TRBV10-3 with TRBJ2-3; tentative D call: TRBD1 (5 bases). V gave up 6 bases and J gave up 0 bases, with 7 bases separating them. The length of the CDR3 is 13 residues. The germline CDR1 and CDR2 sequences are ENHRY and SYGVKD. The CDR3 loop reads CAIRGVSTDTQYF. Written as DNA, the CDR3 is TGTGCCATCAGAGGGGTAAGCACAGATACGCAGTATTTT.

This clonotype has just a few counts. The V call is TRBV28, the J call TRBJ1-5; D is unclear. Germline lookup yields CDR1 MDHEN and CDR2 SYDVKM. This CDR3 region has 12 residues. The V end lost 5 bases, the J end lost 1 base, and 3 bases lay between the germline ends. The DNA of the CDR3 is TGTGCCAGCAGTGGAAGCAATCAGCCCCAGCATTTT. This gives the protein CASSGSNQPQHF.

The CDR3 DNA follows: TGTGCCAGCAGTTTCCCCCGGGCCGGGGCCACTCCCACAGATACGCAGTATTTT. Its translation is CASSFPRAGATPTDTQYF. The J gene is TRBJ2-3, the V gene TRBV28; D might be TRBD1 or TRBD2, each matching 5 bases. Looked up from germline, CDR1 is MDHEN and CDR2 is SYDVKM. This CDR3 has 18 amino acids. V was cut by 3 bases and J by 2 bases, with 21 bases left in between.

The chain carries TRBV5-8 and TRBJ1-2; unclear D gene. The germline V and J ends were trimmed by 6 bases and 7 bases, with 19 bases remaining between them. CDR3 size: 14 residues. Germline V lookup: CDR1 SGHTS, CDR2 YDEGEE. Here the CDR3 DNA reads TGTGCCAGCAACCTCAGGCCGGTGTCTGGTGGCTACACCTTC. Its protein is CASNLRPVSGGYTF.

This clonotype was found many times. The CDR3 bases are TGTGCCAGCAGCGAACAGGGCGGGACTGAAGCTTTCTTT. Translation gives CASSEQGGTEAFF. The chain joins TRBV7-9 to TRBJ1-1; tentative D call: TRBD1 (6 bases). V was trimmed by 5 bases and J by 5 bases, leaving 12 bases between them. The germline V gene has CDR1 SEHNR and CDR2 FQNEAQ (reference sequence). The CDR3 runs 13 residues.

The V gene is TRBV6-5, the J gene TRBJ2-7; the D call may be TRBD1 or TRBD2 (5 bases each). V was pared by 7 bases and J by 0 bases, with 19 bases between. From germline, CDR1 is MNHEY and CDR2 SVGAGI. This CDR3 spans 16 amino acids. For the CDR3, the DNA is TGTGCCAGCAACCCGGGTCCGGGACGTAACTCCTACGAGCAGTACTTC. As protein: CASNPGPGRNSYEQYF.

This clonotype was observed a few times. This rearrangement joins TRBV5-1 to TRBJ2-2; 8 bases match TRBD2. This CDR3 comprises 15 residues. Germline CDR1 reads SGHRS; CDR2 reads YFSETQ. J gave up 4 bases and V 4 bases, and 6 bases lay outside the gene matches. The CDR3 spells CASSVSGAGTGELFF. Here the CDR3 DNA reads TGCGCCAGCAGCGTTAGCGGGGCGGGCACCGGGGAGCTGTTTTTT.

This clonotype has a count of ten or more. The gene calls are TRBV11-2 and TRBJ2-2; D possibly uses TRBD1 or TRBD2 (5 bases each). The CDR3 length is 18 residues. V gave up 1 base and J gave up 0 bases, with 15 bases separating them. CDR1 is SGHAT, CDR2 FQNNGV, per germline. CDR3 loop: CASSLVPGPTANTGELFF. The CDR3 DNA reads TGTGCCAGCAGCTTAGTTCCGGGACCTACCGCGAACACCGGGGAGCTGTTTTTT.

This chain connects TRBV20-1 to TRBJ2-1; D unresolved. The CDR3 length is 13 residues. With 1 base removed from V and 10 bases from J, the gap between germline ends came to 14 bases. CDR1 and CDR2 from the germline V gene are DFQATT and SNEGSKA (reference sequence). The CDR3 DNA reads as TGCAGTGCTAGAGCAGCTCTTGAGCCCGAGCAGTTCTTC. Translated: CSARAALEPEQFF.

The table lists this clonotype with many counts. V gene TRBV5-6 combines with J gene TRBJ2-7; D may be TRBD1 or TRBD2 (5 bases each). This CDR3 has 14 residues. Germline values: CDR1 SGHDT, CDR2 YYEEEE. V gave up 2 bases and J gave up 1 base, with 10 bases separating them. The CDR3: CASSLGDGSYEQYF. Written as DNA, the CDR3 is TGTGCCAGCAGCTTAGGGGACGGATCCTACGAGCAGTACTTC.